Following are 24 T cell receptor beta chains from one sample sequenced in a study of regulatory T cells in long-lasting Graves disease. Time point meaning: persistent/refractory GD, antithyroid drugs over 5 years with positive TRAb. PBMC-extracted RNA yielded the TCR library. Construction of TCR beta libraries relied on iRepertoire HTBI primers and on Arm-PCR targeting CDR3 regions. TCRdb called the multiplex PCR reads again in MiXCR, with one record for every CDR3 protein. This sample has 700,000 or so distinct CDR3 sequences; around 32% occur once, and the top ten carry roughly 41%. This specimen was peripheral blood mononuclear cells (PBMCs), taken when the disease was refractory, from a patient treated with antithyroid drugs. These receptors all come from a female donor with Graves disease.

The CDR3 DNA is TGCAGCGCTGTAGAGGGGCCAGAGACCCAGTACTTC. It codes for CSAVEGPETQYF. The V and J genes are TRBV29-1 and TRBJ2-5; the D call may be TRBD1 or TRBD2 (5 bases each). The germline gives CDR1 SQVTM, CDR2 ANQGSEA. Trimming removed 7 bases from V and 4 bases from J, with 13 bases in between. This CDR3 is 12 amino acids long.

This clonotype was detected only a few times. The chain combines TRBV6-5 with TRBJ1-2; no reliable D call. This CDR3 spans 13 amino acids. The V end lost 1 base, the J end lost 4 bases, and 7 bases lay between the germline ends. Germline CDR1 and CDR2: MNHEY and SVGAGI. The CDR3 region is CASSYLPSYGYTF. In DNA form, the CDR3 reads TGTGCCAGCAGTTACTTGCCTTCCTATGGCTACACCTTC.

The chain has TRBV20-1 and TRBJ1-1; unclear D gene. The CDR3 is 13 residues long. Between the trimmed V and J ends, which lost 5 bases and 5 bases, there was a span of 15 bases. Germline lookup yields CDR1 DFQATT and CDR2 SNEGSKA (reference sequence). In nucleotides, the CDR3 is TGCAGTGCTGTCAAGCCCCCGGTTACTGAAGCTTTCTTT. Translation gives CSAVKPPVTEAFF.

The chain joins TRBV12-3 or TRBV12-4 to TRBJ1-1; 8 nucleotides line up with TRBD1. V shed 6 bases, J shed 3 bases, and the junction held 9 bases outside the gene matches. The CDR3 runs 15 residues. CDR3 in DNA: TGTGCCAGCAGCCAACCTGCAGGGGGCTACACTGAAGCTTTCTTT. Translating gives CASSQPAGGYTEAFF.

This clonotype occurred once. The chain links TRBV5-1 to TRBJ2-1; tentatively, D is TRBD1 or TRBD2 (5 bases each). The CDR3 has 16 amino acids. CDR1 is SGHRS and CDR2 is YFSETQ in the germline V gene. V was shortened by 0 bases and J by 3 bases, with 13 bases between the two germline ends. CDR3 protein: CASSLAGAGSYNEQFF. CDR3 nucleotides: TGCGCCAGCAGCTTGGCCGGGGCAGGGAGCTACAATGAGCAGTTCTTC.

This clonotype was seen many times. The rearrangement joins TRBV2 to TRBJ1-1; 7 bases are shared with TRBD1. Germline V gives CDR1 SNHLY, CDR2 FYNNEI. This CDR3 has 13 amino acids. Losses at the gene ends were 5 bases for V and 5 bases for J; bases not matched to a gene: 5. The chain's CDR3 is CASSRQGKTEAFF. The CDR3 DNA reads TGTGCCAGCAGTCGACAGGGAAAGACTGAAGCTTTCTTT.

This chain links TRBV5-1 with TRBJ2-2; D possibly corresponds to TRBD1 (5 bases). Trimming stripped 1 base from V and 6 bases from J, with 13 bases between. Germline lookup yields CDR1 SGHRS and CDR2 YFSETQ. The CDR3 extends over 15 amino acids. The CDR3 sequence: CASSLLDNRPGELFF. In DNA form, the CDR3 reads TGCGCCAGCAGCTTGTTGGACAATCGCCCCGGGGAGCTGTTTTTT. Full variable domain (outside the CDR3, taken from reference TRBV5-1 and TRBJ2-2): KAGVTQTPRYLIKTRGQQVTLSCSPISGHRSVSWYQQTPGQGLQFLFEYFSETQRNKGNFPGRFSGRQFSNSRSEMNVSTLELGDSALYLCASSLLDNRPGELFFGEGSRLTVL.

The rearrangement joins TRBV20-1 to TRBJ1-5; D is perhaps TRBD1 (5 bases). The V end lost 6 bases, the J end lost 7 bases, and 10 bases lay between the germline ends. This CDR3 spans 11 amino acids. Germline V gene lookup returns CDR1 DFQATT and CDR2 SNEGSKA (reference sequence). CDR3 coding DNA: TGCAGTGCGGGGCGGTTGCAGCCCCAGCATTTT. It translates to CSAGRLQPQHF.

The table lists this clonotype with a few counts. The CDR3 reads CASSSGLAESTDTQYF. The CDR3 DNA reads as TGTGCCAGCAGTTCCGGACTAGCGGAGAGCACAGATACGCAGTATTTT. The V call is TRBV27, the J call TRBJ2-3; the match to TRBD2 covers 10 bases. The V segment lost 4 bases and the J segment 0 bases; nucleotides outside the gene matches: 4. CDR1 and CDR2 from the germline V gene are MNHEY and SMNVEV (reference sequence). This CDR3 spans 16 amino acids.

The rearrangement joins TRBV20-1 to TRBJ2-1, with TRBD1 as a possible D gene (6 bases). The germline gives CDR1 DFQATT, CDR2 SNEGSKA (reference sequence). V shed 0 bases and J shed 7 bases, with 10 bases lying between them. The CDR3 covers 13 residues. The CDR3 region is CSARDPQGNEQFF. CDR3 DNA sequence: TGCAGTGCTAGAGATCCCCAGGGGAATGAGCAGTTCTTC.

About this clonotype itself: A far larger clone is off by one base, so a read error is likely. The J gene is TRBJ1-1, the V gene TRBV2; D is possibly TRBD1 (5 bases). CDR1 is SNHLY, CDR2 FYNNEI, per germline. There are 15 residues in the CDR3. The CDR3 spells CASRLQQALNIEAFF. The DNA for the CDR3 is TGTGCCAGCAGACTACAACAGGCCTTGAACATTGAAGCTTTCTTT.

A remark on this clonotype: The germline gene is not matched at one end of the junction; a read error may be the cause. The chain carries TRBV11-2 and TRBJ2-7, with TRBD2 identical over 13 bases. There are 14 residues in the CDR3. Germline assignment: CDR1 SGHAT and CDR2 FQNNGV. The CDR3 region has the DNA TGTGCCAGCAGCTCATACCCACTAGCGGGAGGGGCCTCCTTC. Amino acids: CASSSYPLAGGASF.

The chain has TRBV20-1 and TRBJ1-1; D is ambiguous. CDR1 DFQATT and CDR2 SNEGSKA come from the germline V gene (reference sequence). The CDR3 is 13 amino acids. Trimming took 3 bases from V and 6 from J, leaving 14 bases between them. The CDR3 region is CSASRTSQAEAFF. CDR3 bases: TGCAGTGCTAGCCGGACTAGCCAGGCTGAAGCTTTCTTT.

V and J are TRBV7-2 and TRBJ1-1; D gene uncertain. There are 12 residues in the CDR3. V was cut by 5 bases and J by 8 bases, with 12 bases left in between. Germline V gene lookup returns CDR1 SGHTA and CDR2 FQGNSA. CDR3 region: CASSRGLREAFF. In nucleotides, the CDR3 is TGTGCCAGCAGCCGTGGACTGCGCGAAGCTTTCTTT.

This clonotype was seen a few times. The V call is TRBV7-2, the J call TRBJ2-7, with D possibly being TRBD1 (6 bases). Germline loops: CDR1 SGHTA, CDR2 FQGNSA. Trimming shortened V by 5 bases and J by 3 bases, and 17 bases separated the two germline ends. CDR3 length: 15 residues. The CDR3 protein is CASSLDRGGFYEQYF. The CDR3 DNA is TGTGCCAGCAGCCTAGACCGTGGGGGCTTCTACGAGCAGTACTTC.

This clonotype has ten or more counts. The chain carries TRBV2 and TRBJ1-5; D gene ambiguous. CDR1 is SNHLY and CDR2 is FYNNEI in the germline V gene. This CDR3 is built from 14 residues. The germline V and J ends were trimmed by 3 bases and 4 bases, with 10 bases remaining between them. The CDR3 protein is CASSDRSLNQPQHF. Here the CDR3 DNA reads TGTGCCAGCAGTGACAGGAGCCTAAATCAGCCCCAGCATTTT. Based on the CDR3 plus reference TRBV2 and TRBJ1-5, the full variable domain is EPEVTQTPSHQVTQMGQEVILRCVPISNHLYFYWYRQILGQKVEFLVSFYNNEISEKSEIFDDQFSVERPDGSNFTLKIRSTKLEDSAMYFCASSDRSLNQPQHFGDGTRLSIL.

There are a few counts of this clonotype. The chain employs TRBV5-1 and TRBJ1-2; D unclear. The CDR3 spans 15 residues. V lost 0 bases to trimming and J lost 6 bases, with 15 bases between them. The V gene's germline CDR1 is SGHRS and CDR2 YFSETQ. CDR3 in amino acids: CASSLEDGVGDGYTF. The CDR3 DNA reads as TGCGCCAGCAGCTTGGAGGACGGTGTCGGAGATGGCTACACCTTC.

This chain uses TRBV5-1 with TRBJ2-5; D unclear. The CDR3 spans 15 residues. Germline V lookup: CDR1 SGHRS, CDR2 YFSETQ. The ends were cut back, 2 bases at V and 2 bases at J, with 13 bases in the middle. The CDR3 sequence is CASSLGLLGQETQYF. The CDR3 DNA sequence: TGCGCCAGCAGCTTAGGCCTTCTGGGACAAGAGACCCAGTACTTC. Filled out from reference TRBV5-1 and TRBJ2-5, the complete variable domain reads KAGVTQTPRYLIKTRGQQVTLSCSPISGHRSVSWYQQTPGQGLQFLFEYFSETQRNKGNFPGRFSGRQFSNSRSEMNVSTLELGDSALYLCASSLGLLGQETQYFGPGTRLLVL.

This clonotype showed up just a few times. This chain connects TRBV24-1 to TRBJ1-1; no clear D gene. The CDR3 is 13 residues long. Trimming cost V 5 bases and J 4 bases, with 10 bases left between them. Per germline, CDR1 KGHDR and CDR2 SFDVKD. For the CDR3, the DNA is TGTGCCACCAGTGGCAGCATTGGCACTGAAGCTTTCTTT. This translates into CATSGSIGTEAFF.

The chain couples TRBV6-1 to TRBJ1-5, with D tentatively TRBD1 (5 bases). The CDR3 has 14 amino acids. Between the trimmed V and J ends, which lost 3 bases and 9 bases, there was a span of 15 bases. Germline assignment: CDR1 MNHNS and CDR2 SASEGT. CDR3 DNA: TGTGCCAGCAGTGACTCAGGGTGGGAGAGGCCCCAGCATTTT. Protein sequence: CASSDSGWERPQHF.

This clonotype appeared a few times. V and J are TRBV15 and TRBJ1-4; D unclear. The ends were cut back, 0 bases at V and 4 bases at J, with 12 bases in the middle. The germline gives CDR1 LNHNV, CDR2 YYDKDF (reference sequence). The CDR3 has 16 residues. CDR3 in amino acids: CATSREAQGFNEKLFF. CDR3 DNA: TGTGCCACCAGCAGAGAGGCTCAAGGTTTTAATGAAAAACTGTTTTTT. The entire variable domain, with the rest obtained from reference TRBV15 and TRBJ1-4, is as follows: DAMVIQNPRYQVTQFGKPVTLSCSQTLNHNVMYWYQQKSSQAPKLLFHYYDKDFNNEADTPDNFQSRRPNTSFCFLDIRSPGLGDTAMYLCATSREAQGFNEKLFFGSGTQLSVL.

In this sample, this clonotype turned up a few times. The chain links TRBV10-3 to TRBJ1-2, with D possibly TRBD1 on 6 matching bases. The CDR3 is made up of 13 amino acids. Trimming left V 6 bases short and J 7 bases short, with 15 bases between. In germline, CDR1 is ENHRY, CDR2 SYGVKD. CDR3 residues: CAISGEGGGGYTF. Written as DNA, the CDR3 is TGTGCCATCAGCGGCGAAGGAGGGGGTGGCTACACCTTC.

The rearrangement uses TRBV5-4 and TRBJ1-5, with TRBD1 identical over 8 bases. The CDR3 extends over 15 amino acids. CDR1 SGHNT and CDR2 YYREEE come from the germline V gene (reference sequence). The ends lost 3 bases at V and 5 bases at J; junction bases unmatched: 7. DNA for the CDR3: TGTGCCAGCAGCTCAGACAGGGGAAGCGATCAGCCCCAGCATTTT. Translating it yields CASSSDRGSDQPQHF.

The chain employs TRBV3-1 and TRBJ2-1; D remains unclear. The V gene's germline CDR1 is LGHDT and CDR2 YNNKEL (reference sequence). The CDR3 runs to 12 residues. Between the trimmed V and J ends, which lost 4 bases and 14 bases, there was a span of 15 bases. In DNA, the CDR3 is TGTGCCAGCAGCCCAACGGCGTCGGTGAAGTTCTTC. Residues: CASSPTASVKFF.